The sequence of this T cell receptor (beta chain) was determined in a study of regulatory T cells in long-lasting Graves disease. Arm-PCR with iRepertoire HTBI primers amplified the CDR3 regions for these TCR beta libraries. Authors' analysis steps: From all samples, identification returned 13 to 15 TRBJ and approximately 62 TRBV segments. TCRdb independently ran MiXCR on the multiplex PCR reads; one entry per CDR3 protein. The V and J calls and clone size come from TCRdb's table, not from the authors' own analysis. This sample has over 200,000 distinct CDR3 sequences, with approximately 20% found just once. The germline gives CDR1 LNHDA, CDR2 SQIVND (reference sequence). V gave up 3 bases and J gave up 7 bases, with 13 bases separating them. The CDR3 has 14 amino acids. This clonotype was counted at least ten times. Sample time point: newly diagnosed GD, antithyroid drugs for less than 3 months. The TCR library was made from RNA extracted from PBMCs.

This same sample was also taken into another study, of T cells in Graves' hyperthyroidism and ophthalmopathy. According to that study: Hyperthyroidism, newly diagnosed and lasting under 2 months, affected patients aged 18 to 65.

This TCR came from a woman aged 25 to 39 with Graves disease. The genes are TRBV19 and TRBJ2-1, with a tentative D call TRBD2 (7 bases). The specimen was peripheral blood mononuclear cells (PBMCs), collected at new diagnosis, from a patient treated with antithyroid drugs. DNA for the CDR3: TGTGCCAGTAGTATCCCCGCGGGGGCGAATGAGCAGTTCTTC. Residues: CASSIPAGANEQFF. Full variable domain (remainder filled in from reference TRBV19 and TRBJ2-1): DGGITQSPKYLFRKEGQNVTLSCEQNLNHDAMYWYRQDPGQGLRLIYYSQIVNDFQKGDIAEGYSVSREKKESFPLTVTSAQKNPTAFYLCASSIPAGANEQFFGPGTRLTVL.